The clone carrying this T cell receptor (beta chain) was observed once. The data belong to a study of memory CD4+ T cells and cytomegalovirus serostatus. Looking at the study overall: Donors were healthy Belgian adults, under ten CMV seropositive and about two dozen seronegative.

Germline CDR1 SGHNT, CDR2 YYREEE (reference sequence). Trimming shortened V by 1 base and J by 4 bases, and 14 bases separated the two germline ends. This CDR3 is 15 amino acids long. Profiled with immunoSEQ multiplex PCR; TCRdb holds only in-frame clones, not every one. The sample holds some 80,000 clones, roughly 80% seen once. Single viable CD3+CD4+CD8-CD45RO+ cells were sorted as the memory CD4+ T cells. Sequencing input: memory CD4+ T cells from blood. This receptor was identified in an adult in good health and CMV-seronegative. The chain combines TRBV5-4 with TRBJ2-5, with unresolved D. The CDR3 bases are TGTGCCAGCAGCTTGTCTACCCTACCGACAGAGACCCAGTACTTC. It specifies CASSLSTLPTETQYF.